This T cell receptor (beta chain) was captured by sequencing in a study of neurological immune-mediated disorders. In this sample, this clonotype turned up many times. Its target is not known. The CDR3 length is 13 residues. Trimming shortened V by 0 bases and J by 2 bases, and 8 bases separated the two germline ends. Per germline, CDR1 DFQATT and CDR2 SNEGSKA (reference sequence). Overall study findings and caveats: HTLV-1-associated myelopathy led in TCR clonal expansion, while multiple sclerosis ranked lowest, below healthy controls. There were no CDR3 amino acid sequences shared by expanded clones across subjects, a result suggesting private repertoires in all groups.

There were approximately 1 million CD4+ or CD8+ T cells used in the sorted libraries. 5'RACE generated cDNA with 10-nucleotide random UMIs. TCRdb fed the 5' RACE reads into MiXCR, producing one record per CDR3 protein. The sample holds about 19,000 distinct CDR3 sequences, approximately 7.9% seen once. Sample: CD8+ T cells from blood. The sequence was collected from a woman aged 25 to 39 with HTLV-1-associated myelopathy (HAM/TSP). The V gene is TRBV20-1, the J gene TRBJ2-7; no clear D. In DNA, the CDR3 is TGCAGTGCTAGAGATCCACAACCCTACGAGCAGTACTTC. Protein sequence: CSARDPQPYEQYF.